Described below is a single T cell receptor (beta chain) sequence and its context. The antigen is unknown. This entry belongs to a study of regulatory T cells in long-lasting Graves disease. Background on the study: The study counted Graves' disease as persistent given over 5 years of antithyroid drugs and positive TSH receptor antibodies. The study's findings and limits: Peripheral blood was the sole material, not thyroid tissue.

Library construction for TCR beta used iRepertoire HTBI primers and Arm-PCR of CDR3 regions. TCRdb used MiXCR to reprocess the multiplex PCR reads, holding one entry per CDR3 protein. Here the sample spans about 290,000 distinct CDR3 sequences, more than 20% being singletons. Time point given: persistent/refractory GD, antithyroid drugs over 5 years with positive TRAb. The TCR library was prepared using RNA isolated from PBMCs. Peripheral blood, about 10 milliliters of it, was drawn into EDTA tubes. This receptor was taken from a female donor with Graves disease. Material: peripheral blood mononuclear cells (PBMCs), obtained when the disease was refractory, from a patient treated with antithyroid drugs.

The CDR3 nucleotides are TGTGCCAGCAGCTTAGTGGGGTCCTCTCAAGAGACCCAGTACTTC. This codes for CASSLVGSSQETQYF. The chain joins TRBV7-2 to TRBJ2-5, with unresolved D. Germline V CDR1 and CDR2: SGHTA, FQGNSA. This CDR3 region has 15 residues. V lost 1 base, J lost 2 bases, and 11 bases lay in between.